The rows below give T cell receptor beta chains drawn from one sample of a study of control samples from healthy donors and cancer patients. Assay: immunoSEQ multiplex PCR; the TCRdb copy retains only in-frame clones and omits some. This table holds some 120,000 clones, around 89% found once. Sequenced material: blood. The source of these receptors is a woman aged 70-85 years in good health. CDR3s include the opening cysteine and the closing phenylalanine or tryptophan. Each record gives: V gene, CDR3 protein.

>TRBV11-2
CASSHISQRGWDQYF
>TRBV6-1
CASSGRLAGGRYNEQFF
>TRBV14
CASSPRQGNAGELFF
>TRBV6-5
CASSYQGTPTYEQYF
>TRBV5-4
CASSFRGGNSPLHF
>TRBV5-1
CASSLVGITDTQYF
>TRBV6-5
CASSFNRGGNEKLFF
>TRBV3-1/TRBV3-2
CASSQSLRGYTF
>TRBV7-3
CASSLAGVGEQYF
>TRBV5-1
CASSLATGSQETQYF
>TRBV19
CASSIATVTDTQYF
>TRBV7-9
CASSLSYNEQFF
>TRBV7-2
CASSFARAYGYTF
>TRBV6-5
CASTPPGTANTEAFF
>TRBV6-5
CASVRTGDTEAFF
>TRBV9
CASSVAGGETQYF
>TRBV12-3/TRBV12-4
CASSLPGDQPQHF
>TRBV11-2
CASSLVPPDVSSTIYF
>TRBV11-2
CASSLDRSGHEQYF
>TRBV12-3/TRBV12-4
CASSLQGGKKAFF
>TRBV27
CASSFVDRNSPLHF
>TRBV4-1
CASSQDSGTGITDTQYF
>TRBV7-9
CASSLGQEYEQYF
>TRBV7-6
CASSLGLAGAYNSPLHF
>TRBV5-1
CASSLLETYEQYF
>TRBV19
CASSRGQGLGSTDTQYF
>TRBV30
CAWRKQGALTNEKLFF
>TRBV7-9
CASSLGRGPSYTF
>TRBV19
CASSTTGTNSPLHF
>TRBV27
CASSLQGRLYNEQFF
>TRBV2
CAHSRAGANVLTF
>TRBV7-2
CASSFVNTGELFF
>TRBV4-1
CASSQGLMTGDDYGYTF
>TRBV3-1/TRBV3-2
CASSPTPGANQPQHF
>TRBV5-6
CASSFPAGTHETQYF
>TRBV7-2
CASSQIRQNTIYF
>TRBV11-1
CASSSGRWGGPETQYF
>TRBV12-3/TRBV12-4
CASSLGTDYGYTF
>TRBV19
CVSSIGGLAGNTGELFF
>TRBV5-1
CASSYGGENTEAFF
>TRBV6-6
CASSSTGQGNTEAFF
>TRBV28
CASSPGTDYGYTF
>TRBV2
CASRDVWGARTDTQYF
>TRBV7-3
CASSFDRGTYNEQFF
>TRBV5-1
CASSPGDASYEQYF
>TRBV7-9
CASSSPGQGSLLANVLTF
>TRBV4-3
CASSQRTGPNTGELFF
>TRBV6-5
CASSLAGGLAYEQYF
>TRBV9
CASSAGSESPLHF
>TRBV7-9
CASRSQSGNTIYF
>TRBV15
CATSSLAGGADTQYF
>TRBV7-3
CASSFMGFSYNEQFF
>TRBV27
CASSLRGLGSPLHF
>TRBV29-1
CSATGGTGELFF
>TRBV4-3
CASSQVLATEAFF
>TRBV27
CASSLSGTNTGELFF
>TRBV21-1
CASSPPTNPGQLNTEAFF
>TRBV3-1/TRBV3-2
CASSQDGSGGGFEQFF
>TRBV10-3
CAIRGGPNTEAFF
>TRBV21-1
CASNSQGLLFPQPQHF